The next 14 T cell receptor beta chains were all read from a single sample in a study of PD-L1 blockade in urothelial cancer. Time point in this sample: pretreatment peripheral blood. Here immunoSEQ multiplex PCR was the method, and the copy in TCRdb shows in-frame clones only, minus some. The sample yields about 95,000 clones, nearly 90% seen once. The sequences come from PBMCs, collected around atezolizumab (anti-PD-L1) treatment. The source is a man in his 60s with urothelial cancer.

The rearrangement joins TRBV7-2 to TRBJ1-2, with unresolved D. The CDR3 has 11 amino acids. Trimming pared 4 bases from V and 7 bases from J, leaving 7 bases between. Germline V gene sequence: CDR1 SGHTA, CDR2 FQGNSA. CDR3 sequence: CASSSMSGYTF. The CDR3 DNA is TGTGCCAGCAGCTCAATGAGTGGCTACACCTTC.

This sequence joins TRBV2 and TRBJ1-6, with 7 bases identical to TRBD1. V trimming: 6 bases; J trimming: 7 bases; junction bases outside the gene matches: 12. This CDR3 has 16 residues. Germline assignment: CDR1 SNHLY and CDR2 FYNNEI. This CDR3 reads CASSLDRVFNNSPLHF. The CDR3 coding sequence is TGTGCCAGCAGCCTAGACAGGGTGTTTAACAATTCACCCCTCCACTTT.

The chain couples TRBV9 to TRBJ2-1; 12 bases match TRBD2. The length of the CDR3 is 19 residues. Germline CDR1 reads SGDLS; CDR2 reads YYNGEE. V was clipped by 4 bases and J by 5 bases; unmatched bases: 16. CDR3 residues: CASSSRSLRLAGENNEQFF. The CDR3 nucleotides are TGTGCCAGCAGCTCCCGCAGCCTTAGACTAGCGGGGGAGAACAATGAGCAGTTCTTC.

The V and J genes are TRBV5-1 and TRBJ1-4, with 8 bases that match TRBD1. Trimming cost V 2 bases and J 2 bases; bases outside gene matches: 5. CDR1 and CDR2 from the germline V gene are SGHRS and YFSETQ. There are 16 residues in the CDR3. This chain's CDR3 is CASSLSGQGTNEKLFF. CDR3 sequence (DNA): TGCGCCAGCAGCTTATCCGGACAGGGCACTAATGAAAAACTGTTTTTT.

The gene calls are TRBV7-3 and TRBJ2-1, with 7 bases fitting TRBD1. There are 15 residues in the CDR3. CDR1 and CDR2 (germline): SGHTA, FQGTGA. Trimming removed 5 bases from V and 3 bases from J; junction bases left unmatched: 7. The CDR3 DNA follows: TGTGCCAGCAGCGATAAGGGGGCGGGCTACAATGAGCAGTTCTTC. Translation gives CASSDKGAGYNEQFF. The full variable domain, completed using reference TRBV7-3 and TRBJ2-1, is GAGVSQTPSNKVTEKGKYVELRCDPISGHTALYWYRQSLGQGPEFLIYFQGTGAADDSGLPNDRFFAVRPEGSVSTLKIQRTERGDSAVYLCASSDKGAGYNEQFFGPGTRLTVL.

V usage is TRBV11-2 and J usage is TRBJ2-1; D uncertain. CDR1 is SGHAT and CDR2 is FQNNGV in the germline V gene. CDR3 length: 12 residues. V gave up 5 bases and J gave up 7 bases, with 9 bases separating them. The CDR3, as DNA: TGTGCCAGCAGCCTAGTGACAAATGAGCAGTTCTTC. Protein sequence: CASSLVTNEQFF.

The chain couples TRBV7-6 to TRBJ2-7; 8 bases match TRBD1. V was clipped by 1 base and J by 3 bases; unmatched bases: 2. The germline gives CDR1 SGHVS, CDR2 FNYEAQ. The CDR3 length is 14 residues. As DNA, the CDR3 is TGTGCCAGCAGCTTAGAGGACAGGGACTACGAGCAGTACTTC. Translation gives CASSLEDRDYEQYF.

The CDR3 protein is CASSPGLAGVGAQFF. The CDR3 nucleotides are TGTGCCAGCAGTCCAGGACTAGCGGGAGTTGGGGCGCAGTTCTTC. The rearrangement links TRBV27 to TRBJ2-1; the match to TRBD2 covers 13 bases. The V gene's germline CDR1 is MNHEY and CDR2 SMNVEV (reference sequence). The CDR3 totals 15 residues. V shed 5 bases, J shed 12 bases, and the junction held 10 bases outside the gene matches.

This clone was picked up one time. The chain is built from TRBV5-6 and TRBJ2-7, with D perhaps TRBD2 (5 bases). The V end was cut by 1 base, the J end by 7 bases, with 12 bases between. CDR3 length equals 13 residues. Looked up from germline, CDR1 is SGHDT and CDR2 is YYEEEE. The CDR3 nucleotides are TGTGCCAGCAGCTTGATGGACTTATCTGAGCAGTACTTC. Residues: CASSLMDLSEQYF. The full variable domain, with the rest looked up from reference TRBV5-6 and TRBJ2-7, is DAGVTQSPTHLIKTRGQQVTLRCSPKSGHDTVSWYQQALGQGPQFIFQYYEEEERQRGNFPDRFSGHQFPNYSSELNVNALLLGDSALYLCASSLMDLSEQYFGPGTRLTVT.

The chain employs TRBV5-1 and TRBJ2-7; 8 nucleotides match TRBD2. The CDR3 spans 14 residues. V gave up 3 bases and J gave up 4 bases; unmatched junction bases: 6. CDR1 is SGHRS, CDR2 YFSETQ, per germline. The CDR3 protein is CASSSGGRGYEQYF. The CDR3 DNA sequence: TGCGCCAGCAGCTCGGGGGGGAGGGGGTACGAGCAGTACTTC.

This rearrangement joins TRBV2 to TRBJ2-2; TRBD1 matches 7 bases. The junction had 6 bases not matched to a gene; V was cut back by 4 bases and J by 7 bases. The germline CDR1 and CDR2 sequences are SNHLY and FYNNEI. The CDR3 is 14 residues long. CDR3 in DNA: TGTGCCAGCAGTGTCTCATACAGGGGCGGGGAGCTGTTTTTT. The encoded protein is CASSVSYRGGELFF.

In its sample, this clone was seen once. This rearrangement joins TRBV11-3 to TRBJ2-7; 8 bases fit TRBD1. Germline V gene sequence: CDR1 SGHNT, CDR2 YENEEA. The V gene end was trimmed by 3 bases and the J gene end by 6 bases; junction bases not matched to a gene: 7. The CDR3 runs to 14 residues. For the CDR3, the DNA is TGTGCCAGCAGCTTGGACAGGGATTCTCGCGAGCAGTACTTC. This encodes CASSLDRDSREQYF. Full variable domain (outside the CDR3, taken from reference TRBV11-3 and TRBJ2-7): EAGVVQSPRYKIIEKKQPVAFWCNPISGHNTLYWYLQNLGQGPELLIRYENEEAVDDSQLPKDRFSAERLKGVDSTLKIQPAELGDSAVYLCASSLDRDSREQYFGPGTRLTVT.

The chain couples TRBV7-8 to TRBJ1-1, with 9 bases lining up with TRBD1. V shed 5 bases, J shed 2 bases, and the junction held 6 bases outside the gene matches. The CDR3 spans 15 residues. Germline assignment: CDR1 SGHVS and CDR2 FQNEAQ. The CDR3, as DNA: TGTGCCAGCAGCCCCTGGACAGGGGATAACACTGAAGCTTTCTTT. Protein sequence: CASSPWTGDNTEAFF.

The chain combines TRBV9 with TRBJ1-6; D gene ambiguous. V was clipped by 6 bases and J by 6 bases, with 10 bases between them. CDR1 and CDR2 (germline): SGDLS, YYNGEE. The CDR3 is 13 residues long. For the CDR3, the DNA is TGTGCCAGCAACCAAGCAGGTAATTCACCCCTCCACTTT. The encoded protein is CASNQAGNSPLHF.